The present T cell receptor beta chain was sequenced within a study of beta chain features in type 1 diabetes. Germline CDR1 and CDR2: LNHDA and SQIVND (reference sequence). The CDR3 totals 13 residues. Trimming stripped 4 bases from V and 5 bases from J, with 11 bases between. The study reverse transcribed the entire isolated RNA, so it sequenced expressed TCRB transcripts. Clones were sequenced by immunoSEQ multiplex PCR, and TCRdb holds only the in-frame ones, with some missing. The sample shows about 320,000 clones, approximately 15% of them seen only once. This clone was seen only a few times. This sequence was found in a man in his thirties or forties in good health. The sequenced material came from central memory CD4+ T cells from blood. The chain employs TRBV19 and TRBJ1-1, with D tentatively TRBD1 (5 bases). The CDR3 loop is CASSRERGTEAFF. The CDR3 nucleotides are TGTGCCAGTAGTAGGGAAAGGGGTACTGAAGCTTTCTTT.